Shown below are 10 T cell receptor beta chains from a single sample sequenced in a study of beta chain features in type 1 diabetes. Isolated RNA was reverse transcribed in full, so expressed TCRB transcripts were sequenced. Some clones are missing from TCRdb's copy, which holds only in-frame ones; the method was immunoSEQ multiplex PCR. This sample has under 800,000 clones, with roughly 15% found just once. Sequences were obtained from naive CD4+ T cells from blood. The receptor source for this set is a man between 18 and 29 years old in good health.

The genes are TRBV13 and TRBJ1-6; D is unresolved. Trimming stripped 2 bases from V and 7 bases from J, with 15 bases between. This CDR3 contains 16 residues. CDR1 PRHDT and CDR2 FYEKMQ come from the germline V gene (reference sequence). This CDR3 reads CASSLRAAVPNSPLHF. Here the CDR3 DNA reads TGTGCCAGCAGCTTAAGAGCCGCAGTGCCGAATTCACCCCTCCACTTT.

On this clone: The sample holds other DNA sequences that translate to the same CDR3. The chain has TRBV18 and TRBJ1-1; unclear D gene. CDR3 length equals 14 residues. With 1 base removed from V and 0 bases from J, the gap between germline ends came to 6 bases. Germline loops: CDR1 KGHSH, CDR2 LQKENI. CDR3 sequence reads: CASSPQVVNTEAFF. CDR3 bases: TGTGCCAGCTCACCACAGGTGGTGAACACTGAAGCTTTCTTT.

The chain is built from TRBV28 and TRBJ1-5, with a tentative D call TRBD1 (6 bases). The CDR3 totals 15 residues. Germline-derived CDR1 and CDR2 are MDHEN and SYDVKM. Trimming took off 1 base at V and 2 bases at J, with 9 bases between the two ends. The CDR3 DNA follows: TGTGCCAGCAGTTTATCGAACAGGGGCAATCAGCCCCAGCATTTT. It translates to CASSLSNRGNQPQHF.

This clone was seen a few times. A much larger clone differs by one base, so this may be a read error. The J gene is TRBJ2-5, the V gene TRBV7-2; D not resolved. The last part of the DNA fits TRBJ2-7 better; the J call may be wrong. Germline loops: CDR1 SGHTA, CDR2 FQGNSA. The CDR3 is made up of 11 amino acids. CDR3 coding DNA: TGTGCCAGCAGCTTGTCCTACGAGCAGTACTTC. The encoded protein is CASSLSYEQYF.

The CDR3 nucleotides are TGTGCCAGCAACACAGGGGGTATAGACAATGAGCAGTTCTTC. Protein sequence: CASNTGGIDNEQFF. The V and J genes are TRBV7-9 and TRBJ2-1; 8 nucleotides agree with TRBD1. The CDR3 consists of 14 residues. V lost 7 bases to trimming and J lost 5 bases; unmatched junction nucleotides: 7. The germline V gene encodes CDR1 SEHNR and CDR2 FQNEAQ (reference sequence). The complete variable domain, with remaining parts taken from reference TRBV7-9 and TRBJ2-1, reads DTGVSQNPRHKITKRGQNVTFRCDPISEHNRLYWYRQTLGQGPEFLTYFQNEAQLEKSRLLSDRFSAERPKGSFSTLEIQRTEQGDSAMYLCASNTGGIDNEQFFGPGTRLTVL.

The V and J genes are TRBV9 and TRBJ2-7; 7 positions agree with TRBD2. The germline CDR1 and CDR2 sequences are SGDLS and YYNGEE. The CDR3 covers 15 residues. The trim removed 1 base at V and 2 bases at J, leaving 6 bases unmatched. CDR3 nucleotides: TGTGCCAGCAGCGTACGGGGGGTCCCCCCCTACGAGCAGTACTTC. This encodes CASSVRGVPPYEQYF.

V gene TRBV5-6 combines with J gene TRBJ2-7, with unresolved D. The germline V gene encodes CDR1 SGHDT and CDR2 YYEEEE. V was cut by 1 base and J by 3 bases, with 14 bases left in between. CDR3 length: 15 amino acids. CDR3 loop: CASSLLNRGGYEQYF. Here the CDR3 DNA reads TGTGCCAGCAGCTTGTTGAACAGAGGCGGCTACGAGCAGTACTTC.

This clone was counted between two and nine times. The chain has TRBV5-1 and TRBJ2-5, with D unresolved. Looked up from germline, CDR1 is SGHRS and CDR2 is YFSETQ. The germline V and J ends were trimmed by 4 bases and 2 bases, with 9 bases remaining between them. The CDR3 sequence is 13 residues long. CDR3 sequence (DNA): TGCGCCAGCAGCCGACACCTTCAAGAGACCCAGTACTTC. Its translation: CASSRHLQETQYF.

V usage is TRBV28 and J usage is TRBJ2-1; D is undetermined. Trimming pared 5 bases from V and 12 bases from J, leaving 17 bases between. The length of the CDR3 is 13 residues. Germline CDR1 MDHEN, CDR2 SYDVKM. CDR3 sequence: CASSIRIESGQFF. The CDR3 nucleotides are TGTGCCAGCAGTATCAGGATCGAATCTGGGCAGTTCTTC. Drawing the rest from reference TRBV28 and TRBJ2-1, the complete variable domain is DVKVTQSSRYLVKRTGEKVFLECVQDMDHENMFWYRQDPGLGLRLIYFSYDVKMKEKGDIPEGYSVSREKKERFSLILESASTNQTSMYLCASSIRIESGQFFGPGTRLTVL.

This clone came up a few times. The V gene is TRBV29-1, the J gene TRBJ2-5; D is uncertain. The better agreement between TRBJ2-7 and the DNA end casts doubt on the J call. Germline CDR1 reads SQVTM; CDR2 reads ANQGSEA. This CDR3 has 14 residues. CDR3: CSVGPVRPSYEQYF. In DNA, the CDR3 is TGCAGCGTTGGCCCCGTGAGGCCCTCCTACGAGCAGTACTTC.